The 30 T cell receptor beta chains listed next were all sequenced from one sample in a study of blood T cells in healthy people across ages. A second about 6 to 11 cycle PCR used barcoded and J-beta primers. Using its own MiXCR run on the 5' RACE reads, TCRdb lists one record per CDR3 protein. Of 1.5 million to 2 million distinct CDR3 sequences in the sample, about 28% are singletons; the top ten hold 6.5% to 8.5%. The sample was blood. The receptors here all came from a woman in her twenties or thirties in good health.

This clonotype was detected a few times. The chain combines TRBV5-1 with TRBJ1-5; 8 bases align to TRBD1. The V and J ends lost 0 bases and 3 bases, in that order; junction bases with no gene match: 2. Germline V lookup: CDR1 SGHRS, CDR2 YFSETQ. This CDR3 spans 15 amino acids. The CDR3 spells CASSLGTGFNQPQHF. The CDR3 DNA reads as TGCGCCAGCAGCTTGGGGACAGGGTTCAATCAGCCCCAGCATTTT.

V usage is TRBV20-1 and J usage is TRBJ1-6, with D unresolved. This CDR3 has 15 amino acids. Trimming shortened V by 5 bases and J by 6 bases, and 17 bases separated the two germline ends. The germline CDR1 and CDR2 sequences are DFQATT and SNEGSKA (reference sequence). Here the CDR3 reads CSAYNSGQVNSPLHF. The CDR3 DNA is TGCAGTGCTTATAACTCCGGCCAGGTTAATTCACCCCTCCACTTT.

This clonotype was seen at least ten times. The chain joins TRBV6-1 to TRBJ2-6; D is unclear. V dropped 2 bases and J dropped 0 bases, with 5 bases sitting between them. Germline CDR1 reads MNHNS; CDR2 reads SASEGT. The length of the CDR3 is 15 residues. In DNA, the CDR3 is TGTGCCAGCAGTGAAAAGAACTCTGGGGCCAACGTCCTGACTTTC. It encodes CASSEKNSGANVLTF.

Remarks on this clonotype: The junction shows a germline mismatch at one end, possibly a read error. The chain couples TRBV10-3 to TRBJ2-1, with a possible D match to TRBD1 (6 bases). Germline values: CDR1 ENHRY, CDR2 SYGVKD. The CDR3 runs to 15 residues. The DNA for the CDR3 is TGTGCCGTCAGTGATAACAGGGACCGGTACAATGAGCAGTTCTTC. This gives the protein CAVSDNRDRYNEQFF.

This chain connects TRBV18 to TRBJ2-5; D is ambiguous. This CDR3 spans 12 amino acids. Germline V CDR1 and CDR2: KGHSH, LQKENI. The V gene lost 6 bases and the J gene lost 11 bases, with 16 bases spanning the gap. The CDR3 spells CASSPDSNGQYF. CDR3 bases: TGTGCCAGCTCGCCAGACTCAAACGGGCAGTACTTC. The full variable domain, in which reference TRBV18 and TRBJ2-5 provide the parts outside the CDR3, is NAGVMQNPRHLVRRRGQEARLRCSPMKGHSHVYWYRQLPEEGLKFMVYLQKENIIDESGMPKERFSAEFPKEGPSILRIQQVVRGDSAAYFCASSPDSNGQYFGPGTRLLVL.

This clonotype was seen only a few times. The rearrangement uses TRBV5-1 and TRBJ1-6, with D hard to call. CDR3 length: 13 residues. Germline V gene lookup returns CDR1 SGHRS and CDR2 YFSETQ. Between the trimmed V and J ends, which lost 0 bases and 9 bases, there was a span of 7 bases. CDR3 residues: CASSLGKGSPLHF. CDR3 nucleotides: TGCGCCAGCAGCTTGGGGAAAGGTTCACCCCTCCACTTT.

Ten or more counts support this clonotype. This sequence joins TRBV29-1 and TRBJ2-7, with D possibly being TRBD1 (7 bases). The germline V and J ends were trimmed by 6 bases and 0 bases, with 18 bases remaining between them. The germline gives CDR1 SQVTM, CDR2 ANQGSEA. The CDR3 is made up of 15 amino acids. The CDR3: CSVPQGGENSYEQYF. CDR3 nucleotide sequence: TGCAGCGTGCCCCAGGGGGGCGAAAACTCCTACGAGCAGTACTTC.

On this clonotype: A read error is possible here, since a much larger clone lies one base away. The chain employs TRBV20-1 and TRBJ1-4; D possibly corresponds to TRBD1 (5 bases). The CDR3 is made up of 14 amino acids. Looked up from germline, CDR1 is DFQATT and CDR2 is SNEGSKA (reference sequence). The CDR3 loop reads CGAPGLATNEKLFF. The CDR3 bases are TGCGGTGCCCCGGGGCTCGCAACTAATGAAAAACTGTTTTTT.

In its sample, this clonotype was seen once. This chain uses TRBV2 with TRBJ2-3; the D is unclear. Germline assignment: CDR1 SNHLY and CDR2 FYNNEI. The CDR3 runs 12 residues. Trimming took 8 bases from V and 5 from J, leaving 11 bases between them. CDR3 sequence reads: CASRQARDTQYF. Written as DNA, the CDR3 is TGTGCCAGCCGGCAGGCCAGAGATACGCAGTATTTT.

This chain links TRBV7-9 with TRBJ1-1; D unclear. Trimming removed 7 bases from V and 9 bases from J, with 12 bases in between. CDR3 length: 11 amino acids. From germline, CDR1 is SEHNR and CDR2 FQNEAQ (reference sequence). The CDR3 DNA reads as TGTGCCAGCACCCCGGCAACCAAAGCTTTCTTT. Amino acids: CASTPATKAFF.

V gene TRBV5-1 combines with J gene TRBJ1-3; no reliable D call. The CDR3 runs to 14 residues. The ends were cut back, 4 bases at V and 7 bases at J, with 15 bases in the middle. CDR1 is SGHRS and CDR2 is YFSETQ in the germline V gene. Written as DNA, the CDR3 is TGCGCCAGCAGCCCCGGACGGGATTGGAACACCATATATTTT. It codes for CASSPGRDWNTIYF.

This clonotype was seen a few times. The J gene is TRBJ2-7, the V gene TRBV1. TRBV1 is a recognized pseudogene. This CDR3 is 14 amino acids long. The DNA of the CDR3 is TGCACCAGCAGCCAAGACAGGGACTCCTACGAGCAGTACTTC. Its protein is CTSSQDRDSYEQYF.

A single count supports this clonotype. The J gene is TRBJ2-3, the V gene TRBV4-1; no reliable D call. Germline V gene data show CDR1 as MGHRA and CDR2 as YSYEKL. Trimming left V 2 bases short and J 0 bases short, with 9 bases between. The CDR3 has 15 residues. The CDR3 region is CASSQPEQSTDTQYF. The DNA of the CDR3 is TGCGCCAGCAGCCAACCCGAGCAAAGCACAGATACGCAGTATTTT.

Of note for this clonotype: Since a much larger clone is just one base distant, this may be a read error. The J gene is TRBJ2-1, the V gene TRBV2; 7 positions match TRBD2. The CDR3 is made up of 14 amino acids. V shed 5 bases and J 2 bases; nucleotides not matched to a gene: 3. Germline V gene sequence: CDR1 SNHLY, CDR2 FYNNEI. CDR3 amino acids: CASSLAAPYNEQFF. CDR3 nucleotides: TGTGCCAGCAGTCTAGCGGCCCCCTACAATGAGCAGTTCTTC.

This clonotype was observed a few times. The V gene is TRBV7-2, the J gene TRBJ2-1; D is perhaps TRBD1 (5 bases). Per germline, CDR1 SGHTA and CDR2 FQGNSA. Between the trimmed V and J ends, which lost 6 bases and 2 bases, there was a span of 14 bases. This CDR3 comprises 15 residues. The CDR3 bases are TGTGCCAGCAGTTCAGCCAGGGCAACCTACAATGAGCAGTTCTTC. Protein sequence: CASSSARATYNEQFF.

The rearrangement joins TRBV10-2 to TRBJ2-3; tentative D call: TRBD2 (7 bases). The CDR3 spans 14 residues. Germline loops: CDR1 WSHSY, CDR2 SAAADI. Trimming removed 8 bases from V and 1 base from J, with 13 bases in between. The DNA of the CDR3 is TGCGCCAGCTACCACGGGGGGCGCACAGATACGCAGTATTTT. This codes for CASYHGGRTDTQYF.

With regard to this clonotype: This may arise from a read error, as a much more abundant clone is one base away. As DNA, the CDR3 is TGCGCCAGCAGCTTGAAGACAGGGTCAAGCTCCTACAATGAGCGGTTCTTC. It is translated as CASSLKTGSSSYNERFF. V and J are TRBV5-1 and TRBJ2-1; 7 positions match TRBD1. From germline, CDR1 is SGHRS and CDR2 YFSETQ. The length of the CDR3 is 17 residues.

This clonotype was seen a few times. The genes are TRBV7-9 and TRBJ2-7; 9 bases align to TRBD1. The length of the CDR3 is 17 residues. Germline CDR1 reads SEHNR; CDR2 reads FQNEAQ (reference sequence). Trimming removed 1 base from V and 3 bases from J; junction bases left unmatched: 10. CDR3 bases: TGTGCCAGCAGCTTAGGACCCGGGACAGGGACCCTCTACGAGCAGTACTTC. Protein: CASSLGPGTGTLYEQYF.

The chain combines TRBV10-2 with TRBJ1-5; unclear D gene. V was cut by 6 bases and J by 0 bases, with 6 bases left in between. CDR1 is WSHSY and CDR2 is SAAADI in the germline V gene. The length of the CDR3 is 13 residues. The CDR3 protein is CASRDYSNQPQHF. In DNA, the CDR3 is TGCGCCAGCAGGGATTATAGCAATCAGCCCCAGCATTTT.

V is TRBV6-2 or TRBV6-3 and J is TRBJ1-3, with a possible D match to TRBD1 (5 bases). The CDR3 covers 14 residues. Germline lookup yields CDR1 MNHEY and CDR2 SVGEGT. V shed 3 bases and J shed 4 bases, with 10 bases lying between them. This chain's CDR3 is CASSYTGSGNTIYF. In DNA form, the CDR3 reads TGTGCCAGCAGTTATACAGGATCGGGAAACACCATATATTTT.

In its sample, this clonotype was seen many times. This sequence joins TRBV7-2 and TRBJ2-7; perhaps D is TRBD1 or TRBD2 (5 bases each). The CDR3 has 15 residues. V was cut by 4 bases and J by 0 bases, with 13 bases left in between. Germline lookup yields CDR1 SGHTA and CDR2 FQGNSA. The CDR3 here is CASSSRVGASYEQYF. The CDR3 nucleotides read TGTGCCAGCAGCTCAAGGGTCGGGGCCTCCTACGAGCAGTACTTC. Combining the CDR3 with reference TRBV7-2 and TRBJ2-7 gives the whole variable domain GAGVSQSPSNKVTEKGKDVELRCDPISGHTALYWYRQSLGQGLEFLIYFQGNSAPDKSGLPSDRFSAERTGGSVSTLTIQRTQQEDSAVYLCASSSRVGASYEQYFGPGTRLTVT.

This clonotype has just a few counts. The V call is TRBV20-1, the J call TRBJ2-1; 12 bases line up with TRBD2. Per the germline V gene, CDR1 is DFQATT and CDR2 is SNEGSKA (reference sequence). This CDR3 contains 15 residues. The V and J ends lost 3 bases and 6 bases, in that order; junction bases with no gene match: 6. The CDR3 DNA reads as TGCAGTGCTAGGGGGAAGACTAGCGGGGGCAATGAGCAGTTCTTC. This encodes CSARGKTSGGNEQFF.

This clonotype was counted a few times. The chain has TRBV7-6 and TRBJ1-1; possible D gene TRBD1, 5 bases. The ends were cut back, 5 bases at V and 1 base at J, with 11 bases in the middle. The V gene's germline CDR1 is SGHVS and CDR2 FNYEAQ. The CDR3 runs 14 residues. The CDR3 protein is CASSTGLQNTEAFF. In nucleotides, the CDR3 is TGTGCCAGCAGCACGGGACTGCAGAACACTGAAGCTTTCTTT.

This clonotype has just a few counts. The junction departs from germline at one end; a sequencing error may be responsible. The chain is built from TRBV20-1 and TRBJ1-1; D possibly corresponds to TRBD1 (5 bases). Per germline, CDR1 DFQATT and CDR2 SNEGSKA (reference sequence). The CDR3 has 12 residues. The CDR3 reads CSAKGYNTGAFF. In DNA form, the CDR3 reads TGCAGTGCTAAGGGGTATAACACTGGAGCTTTCTTT.

Only one count was recorded for this clonotype. Being one base from a much bigger clone, this may be a read error. V is TRBV20-1 and J is TRBJ2-4, with D tentatively TRBD1 (6 bases). CDR1 is DFQATT, CDR2 SNEGSKA, per germline (reference sequence). Between the trimmed V and J ends, which lost 7 bases and 13 bases, there was a span of 26 bases. The CDR3 sequence is 14 residues long. CDR3 coding DNA: TGCAGTGTAGACGACAGGCGCTTACCCAATGAGCAGTACTTC. Its protein is CSVDDRRLPNEQYF.

This clonotype was detected many times. Written as DNA, the CDR3 is TGTGCCAGCAGTTACGAAATGGGCTATGGCTACACCTTC. It translates to CASSYEMGYGYTF. The V gene is TRBV6-6, the J gene TRBJ1-2, with unresolved D. The CDR3 runs 13 residues. V was cut by 2 bases and J by 4 bases, with 8 bases left in between. Per the germline V gene, CDR1 is MNHNY and CDR2 is SVGAGI (reference sequence).

The chain couples TRBV11-2 to TRBJ2-2; D is possibly TRBD1 (5 bases). Germline V lookup: CDR1 SGHAT, CDR2 FQNNGV. The CDR3 consists of 15 residues. V was clipped by 4 bases and J by 1 base, with 10 bases between them. The CDR3, as DNA: TGTGCCAGCAGCTACTTCAGGGAGAACACCGGGGAGCTGTTTTTT. Translation: CASSYFRENTGELFF.

This clonotype was found many times. The chain links TRBV7-8 to TRBJ2-1; 8 bases align to TRBD2. The CDR3 loop spans 14 amino acids. Germline V gene sequence: CDR1 SGHVS, CDR2 FQNEAQ. The junction had 7 bases not matched to a gene; V was cut back by 3 bases and J by 9 bases. The CDR3, as DNA: TGTGCCAGCAGCTTGTCGGGAGGGCCGGGTGAGCAGTTCTTC. Protein product: CASSLSGGPGEQFF. Full variable domain (remainder filled in from reference TRBV7-8 and TRBJ2-1): GAGVSQSPRYKVAKRGQDVALRCDPISGHVSLFWYQQALGQGPEFLTYFQNEAQLDKSGLPSDRFFAERPEGSVSTLKIQRTQQEDSAVYLCASSLSGGPGEQFFGPGTRLTVL.

This chain connects TRBV7-2 to TRBJ2-7; 10 nucleotides match TRBD1. This CDR3 spans 15 amino acids. J lost 4 bases, V lost 3 bases, and 6 bases had no gene match. In germline, CDR1 is SGHTA, CDR2 FQGNSA. CDR3 sequence (DNA): TGTGCCAGCAGCTTCGGGACAGGGGAAACTTACGAGCAGTACTTC. Translation: CASSFGTGETYEQYF.

J is TRBJ1-1 and V is TRBV28, with 7 bases fitting TRBD1. Per the germline V gene, CDR1 is MDHEN and CDR2 is SYDVKM. The CDR3 covers 16 residues. V dropped 2 bases and J dropped 0; count of bases not matched to a gene: 6. Here the CDR3 DNA reads TGTGCCAGCAGTTTACCGGGACAGCCAATGAACACTGAAGCTTTCTTT. As protein: CASSLPGQPMNTEAFF.